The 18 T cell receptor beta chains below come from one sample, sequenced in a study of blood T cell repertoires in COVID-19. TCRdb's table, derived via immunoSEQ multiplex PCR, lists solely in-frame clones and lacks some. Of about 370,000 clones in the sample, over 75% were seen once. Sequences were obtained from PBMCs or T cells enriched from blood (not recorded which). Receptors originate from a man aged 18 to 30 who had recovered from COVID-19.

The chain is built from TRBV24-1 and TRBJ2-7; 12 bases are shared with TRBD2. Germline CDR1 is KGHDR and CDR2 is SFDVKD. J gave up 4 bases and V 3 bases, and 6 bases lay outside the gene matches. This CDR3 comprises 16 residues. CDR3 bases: TGTGCCACCAGTGATCTATACCTAGCGGGGGGGTACGAGCAGTACTTC. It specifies CATSDLYLAGGYEQYF.

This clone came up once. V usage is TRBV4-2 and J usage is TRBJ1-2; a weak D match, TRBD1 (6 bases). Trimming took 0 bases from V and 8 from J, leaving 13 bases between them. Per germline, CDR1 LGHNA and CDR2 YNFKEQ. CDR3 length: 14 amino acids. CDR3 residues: CASSQDRGPGGYTF. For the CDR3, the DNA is TGTGCCAGCAGCCAAGACAGGGGCCCGGGAGGCTACACCTTC.

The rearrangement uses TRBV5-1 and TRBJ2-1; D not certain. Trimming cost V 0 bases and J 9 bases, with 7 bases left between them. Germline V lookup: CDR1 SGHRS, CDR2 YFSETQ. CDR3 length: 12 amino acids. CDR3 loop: CASSLDSFEQFF. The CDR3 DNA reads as TGCGCCAGCAGCTTGGATAGCTTTGAGCAGTTCTTC.

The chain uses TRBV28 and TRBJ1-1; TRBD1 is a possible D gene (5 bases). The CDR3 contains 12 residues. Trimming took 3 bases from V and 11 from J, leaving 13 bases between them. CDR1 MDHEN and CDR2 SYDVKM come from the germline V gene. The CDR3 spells CASSLGGGTAFF. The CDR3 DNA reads TGTGCCAGCAGTTTGGGGGGAGGGACTGCTTTCTTT.

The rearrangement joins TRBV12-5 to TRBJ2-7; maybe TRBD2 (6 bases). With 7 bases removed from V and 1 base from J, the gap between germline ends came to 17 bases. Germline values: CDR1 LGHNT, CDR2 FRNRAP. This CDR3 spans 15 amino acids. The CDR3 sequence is CASVPPGTVSYEQYF. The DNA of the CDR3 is TGTGCTAGTGTCCCTCCAGGGACTGTTTCCTACGAGCAGTACTTC.

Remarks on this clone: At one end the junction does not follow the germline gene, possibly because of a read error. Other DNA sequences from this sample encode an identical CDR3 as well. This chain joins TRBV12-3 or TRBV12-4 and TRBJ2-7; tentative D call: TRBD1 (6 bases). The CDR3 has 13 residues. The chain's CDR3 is CASSLGQSYEQYF. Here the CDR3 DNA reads TGTGCCAGCAGCTTAGGACAGTCCTACGAGCAGTACTTC.

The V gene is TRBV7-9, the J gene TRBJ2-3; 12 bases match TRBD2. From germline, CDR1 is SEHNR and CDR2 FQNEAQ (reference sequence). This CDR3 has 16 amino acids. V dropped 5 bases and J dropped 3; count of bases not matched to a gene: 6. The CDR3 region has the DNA TGTGCCAGCAGCCTTAGACTAGCGGGAGATACAGATACGCAGTATTTT. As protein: CASSLRLAGDTDTQYF.

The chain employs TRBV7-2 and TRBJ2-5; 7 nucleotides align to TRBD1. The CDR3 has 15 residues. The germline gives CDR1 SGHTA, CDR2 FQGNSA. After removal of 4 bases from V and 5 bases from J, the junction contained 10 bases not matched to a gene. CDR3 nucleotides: TGTGCCAGCAGCTCTAAGACAGGGAGATGGGAGACCCAGTACTTC. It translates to CASSSKTGRWETQYF.

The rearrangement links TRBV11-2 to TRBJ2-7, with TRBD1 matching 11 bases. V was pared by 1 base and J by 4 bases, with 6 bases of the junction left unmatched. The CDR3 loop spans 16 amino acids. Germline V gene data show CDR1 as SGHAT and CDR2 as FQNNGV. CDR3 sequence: CASSLVGQGAWYEQYF. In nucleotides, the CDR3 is TGTGCCAGCAGCTTAGTTGGACAGGGGGCGTGGTACGAGCAGTACTTC.

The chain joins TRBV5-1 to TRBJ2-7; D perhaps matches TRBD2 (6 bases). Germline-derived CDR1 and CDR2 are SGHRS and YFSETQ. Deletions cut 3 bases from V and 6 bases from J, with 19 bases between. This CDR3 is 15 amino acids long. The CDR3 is CASSWGVIGGGEQYF. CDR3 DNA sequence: TGCGCCAGCAGCTGGGGGGTGATCGGTGGTGGCGAGCAGTACTTC. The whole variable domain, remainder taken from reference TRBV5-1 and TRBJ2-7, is KAGVTQTPRYLIKTRGQQVTLSCSPISGHRSVSWYQQTPGQGLQFLFEYFSETQRNKGNFPGRFSGRQFSNSRSEMNVSTLELGDSALYLCASSWGVIGGGEQYFGPGTRLTVT.

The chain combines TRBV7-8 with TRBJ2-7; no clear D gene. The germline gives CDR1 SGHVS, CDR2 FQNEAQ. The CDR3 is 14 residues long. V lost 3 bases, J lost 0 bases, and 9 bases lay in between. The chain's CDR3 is CASSFGGSSYEQYF. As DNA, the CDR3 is TGTGCCAGCAGCTTTGGCGGCAGCTCCTACGAGCAGTACTTC.

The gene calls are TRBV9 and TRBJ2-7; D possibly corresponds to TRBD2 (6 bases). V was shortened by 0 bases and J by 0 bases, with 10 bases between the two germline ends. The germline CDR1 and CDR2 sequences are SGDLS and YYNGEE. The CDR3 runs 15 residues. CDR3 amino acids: CASSVGGGNSYEQYF. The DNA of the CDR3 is TGTGCCAGCAGCGTAGGTGGGGGGAACTCCTACGAGCAGTACTTC.

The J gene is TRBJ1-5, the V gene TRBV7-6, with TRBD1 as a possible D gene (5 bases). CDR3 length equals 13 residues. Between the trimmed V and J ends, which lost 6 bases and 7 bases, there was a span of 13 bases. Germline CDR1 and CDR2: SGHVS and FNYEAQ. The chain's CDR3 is CASRATEAQPQHF. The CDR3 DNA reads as TGTGCCAGCAGGGCGACAGAGGCCCAGCCCCAGCATTTT.

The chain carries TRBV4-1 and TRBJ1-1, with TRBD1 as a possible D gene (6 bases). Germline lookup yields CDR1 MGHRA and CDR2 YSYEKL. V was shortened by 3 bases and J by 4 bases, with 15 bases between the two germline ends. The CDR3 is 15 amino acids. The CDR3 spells CASSQADRTATEAFF. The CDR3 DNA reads TGCGCCAGCAGCCAGGCTGACAGGACAGCCACTGAAGCTTTCTTT.

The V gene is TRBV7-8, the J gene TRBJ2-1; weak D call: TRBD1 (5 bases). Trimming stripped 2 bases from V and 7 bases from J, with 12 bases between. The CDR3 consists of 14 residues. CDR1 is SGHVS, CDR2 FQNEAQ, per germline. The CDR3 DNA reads TGTGCCAGCAGCTTACTCAGGGAACGGAATGAGCAGTTCTTC. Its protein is CASSLLRERNEQFF.

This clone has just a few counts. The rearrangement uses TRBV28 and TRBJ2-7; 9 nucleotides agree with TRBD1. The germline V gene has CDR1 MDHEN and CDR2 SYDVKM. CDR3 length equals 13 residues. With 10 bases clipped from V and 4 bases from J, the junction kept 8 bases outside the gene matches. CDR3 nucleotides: TGTGCCACCACCTCTGGACAGGGGTACGAGCAGTACTTC. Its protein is CATTSGQGYEQYF.

The CDR3 here is CASSKTSGSSYEQYF. In DNA form, the CDR3 reads TGTGCCAGCAGCAAAACTAGCGGATCTTCCTACGAGCAGTACTTC. V is TRBV6-4 and J is TRBJ2-7, with 8 positions matching TRBD2. Germline V lookup: CDR1 MRHNA, CDR2 SNTAGT. Trimming at V came to 6 bases and at J to 1 base, leaving 8 bases not matched to a gene. The CDR3 covers 15 residues.

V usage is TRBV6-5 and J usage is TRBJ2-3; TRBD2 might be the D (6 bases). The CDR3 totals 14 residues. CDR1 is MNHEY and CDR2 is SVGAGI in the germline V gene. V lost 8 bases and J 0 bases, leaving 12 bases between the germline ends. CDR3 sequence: CASRRAGSTDTQYF. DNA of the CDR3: TGTGCCAGCCGGAGGGCCGGTAGCACAGATACGCAGTATTTT.